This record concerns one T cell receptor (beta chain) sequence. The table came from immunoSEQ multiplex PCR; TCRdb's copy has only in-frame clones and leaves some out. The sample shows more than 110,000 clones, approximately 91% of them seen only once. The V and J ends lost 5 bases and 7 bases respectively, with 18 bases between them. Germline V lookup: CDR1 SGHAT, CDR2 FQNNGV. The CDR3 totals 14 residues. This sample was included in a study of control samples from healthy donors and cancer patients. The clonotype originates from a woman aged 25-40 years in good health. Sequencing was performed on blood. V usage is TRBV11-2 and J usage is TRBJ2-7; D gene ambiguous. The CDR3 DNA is TGTGCCAGCAGCGTTGACACTGGGATATATGAGCAGTACTTC. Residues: CASSVDTGIYEQYF.